This T cell receptor beta chain was retrieved from a study of cytomegalovirus exposure and HLA in healthy donors. Study-level findings and limits: HLA-A and HLA-B allele assignments for most subjects were reportedly predicted accurately using TCR beta sequences. Donors were assumed by presence/absence analyses to have roughly uniform sequencing depth.

Comment on this clone: What it recognizes is unknown.

The PCR employed 60 Vbeta primers together with 13 Jbeta primers. In the original workflow: A later analysis tallied about 80 million unique TCR beta chains, around 11 million of them shared. Using immunoSEQ multiplex PCR, the repertoire was profiled, and TCRdb retains in-frame clones only, with some absent. The DNA was the basis for D and trimming; V, J and clone size are from that table. The sample records under 90,000 clones, about 90% being singletons. This clonotype was sampled from a man aged 18-30 years in good health and CMV-seronegative. Material: PBMCs.

The CDR3 spells CASSEWGAKDEAFF. The CDR3 DNA reads as TGTGCCAGCAGTGAATGGGGAGCCAAGGATGAAGCTTTCTTT. The chain joins TRBV25-1 to TRBJ1-1; D remains unclear. The germline gives CDR1 MGHDK, CDR2 SYGVNS. This CDR3 contains 14 residues. Trimming cost V 1 base and J 7 bases, with 13 bases left between them.